The T cell receptor gamma chain described here comes from a study of gammadelta T cells in human blood. Trimming removed 1 base from V and 1 base from J; junction bases left unmatched: 1. The CDR3 has 13 amino acids. Looked up from germline, CDR1 is EGSTGY and CDR2 is YDSYTSSV. This clone is large (0.1 to 1%) within its sample. No antigen is known for it. Other DNA sequences in this sample translate to the same CDR3. Overall study findings and caveats: Microbial exposure reportedly appeared to drive polyclonal expansion of innate gamma-delta T cells right after birth.

TCRdb used CATT to re-call clones from the RT-PCR reads. The top ten clones hold 22% of a sample with 200 to 250 gamma-chain clones, about 9.4% of them seen once. The TCR sequence derives from a human donor. The V call is TRGV4, the J call TRGJ1 or TRGJ2. The source material was non-Vgamma9Vdelta2 gamma-delta T cells from infant blood. This CDR3 is CATWDGNYYKKLF. In DNA form, the CDR3 reads TGTGCCACCTGGGATGGTAATTATTATAAGAAACTCTTT.